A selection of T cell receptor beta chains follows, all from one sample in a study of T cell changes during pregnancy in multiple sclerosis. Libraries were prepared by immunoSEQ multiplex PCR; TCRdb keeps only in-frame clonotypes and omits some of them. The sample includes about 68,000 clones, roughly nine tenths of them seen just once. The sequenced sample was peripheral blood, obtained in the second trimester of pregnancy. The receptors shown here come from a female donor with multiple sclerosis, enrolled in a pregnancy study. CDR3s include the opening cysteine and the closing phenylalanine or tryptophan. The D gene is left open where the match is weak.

CASSYGTSGPQETQYF	TRBV6-6	TRBJ2-5	TRBD2
CASSPRTAAYEQYF	TRBV18	TRBJ2-7	.
CAISGTDTGELFF	TRBV10-3	TRBJ2-2	TRBD1
CASSLTPRVHSYNEQFF	TRBV7-3	TRBJ2-1	.
CASSFGTGGFYEQYF	TRBV5-6	TRBJ2-7	TRBD1
CASSLWTAPNTEAFF	TRBV4-1	TRBJ1-1	.
CASSPLRQASTDTQYF	TRBV7-6	TRBJ2-3	.
CASSHPGEGNEQFF	TRBV4-2	TRBJ2-1	TRBD2
CASSDTGDTGELFF	TRBV6-4	TRBJ2-2	.
CAISPGTLYGYTF	TRBV28	TRBJ1-2	.
CASSLAGGPYNEQFF	TRBV4-2	TRBJ2-1	TRBD2
CATSRDRWTGARAGANVLTF	TRBV15	TRBJ2-6	TRBD1
CAIRDTGVTGELFF	TRBV10-3	TRBJ2-2	TRBD1
CASSYAGAGANVLTF	TRBV6-5	TRBJ2-6	.
CASSKTGDGALEAFF	TRBV19	TRBJ1-1	TRBD1
CSGKPQGAPNTEAFF	TRBV29-1	TRBJ1-1	TRBD1
CASSQDSTGRNTEAFF	TRBV4-3	TRBJ1-1	TRBD1
CASRSDGQGSWDEQFF	TRBV11-1	TRBJ2-1	TRBD1
CASTAGGSHEQYF	TRBV6-5	.	TRBD2
CASRAGWGSGGRTDTQYF	TRBV7-2	TRBJ2-3	TRBD1
CASSLGQGANTEAFF	TRBV18	TRBJ1-1	TRBD1
CASSYRGIYTEAFF	TRBV7-2	TRBJ1-1	TRBD1
CSVGGEAWGTDTQYF	TRBV29-1	TRBJ2-3	TRBD2
CASGVIVGDYGYTF	TRBV12-5	TRBJ1-2	.
CASSPGQGDQPQHF	TRBV18	TRBJ1-5	TRBD1
CASSPTGGHYEQYF	TRBV19	TRBJ2-7	TRBD2
CASSPAAGGGQETQYF	TRBV9	TRBJ2-5	TRBD2
CASSLRDRAGYEQYF	TRBV5-6	TRBJ2-7	TRBD1
CASSLMSPNSPLHF	TRBV27	TRBJ1-6	.
CAWRGSRTNYGYTF	TRBV30	TRBJ1-2	.
CASSPDRAPYNSPLHF	TRBV18	TRBJ1-6	TRBD1
CSVSGTGSYEQYF	TRBV29-1	TRBJ2-7	TRBD1
CAIRSENNSPLHF	TRBV10-3	TRBJ1-6	.
CASTLGGGRGEKLFF	TRBV6-6	TRBJ1-4	.
CASSVSTGISDGYTF	TRBV5-4	TRBJ1-2	.
CASSGSSGGLGTQYF	TRBV6-1	TRBJ2-3	TRBD2
CASSFNPGTGLNEQFF	TRBV19	TRBJ2-1	TRBD1
CAISRVADSTYEQYF	TRBV10-3	TRBJ2-7	.
CASSFQGARAKNIQYF	TRBV28	TRBJ2-4	TRBD1
CASSSEGHPRSNSPLHF	TRBV11-1	TRBJ1-6	.
CASTGTSGETQYF	TRBV2	TRBJ2-5	TRBD2
CATRTGNTGELFF	TRBV4-2	TRBJ2-2	TRBD1
CASSWGQGLRTDTQYF	TRBV7-9	TRBJ2-3	TRBD1
CASAAPRGIDSPLHF	TRBV7-9	TRBJ1-6	.
CASSLRQGHGYTF	TRBV5-6	TRBJ1-2	TRBD1
CASSRSGGGTYEQYF	TRBV6-5	TRBJ2-7	TRBD2
CASSLSGGDADTQYF	TRBV7-2	TRBJ2-3	TRBD2
CASSLPGVSTEAFF	TRBV5-4	TRBJ1-1	.
CASSSPGQGFLPGEPQHF	TRBV7-9	TRBJ1-5	TRBD1
CASSLAGTGSYGYTF	TRBV5-1	TRBJ1-2	.
CASSSRGREAFF	TRBV6-6	TRBJ1-1	.
CASSVGPGANTEAFF	TRBV9	TRBJ1-1	.
CSAGPPPWTDTQYF	TRBV29-1	TRBJ2-3	.
CASSLGSAGWGETQYF	TRBV7-2	TRBJ2-5	.
CASSVGGAYGYTF	TRBV9	TRBJ1-2	.
CATSRTRLAGGPNEQFF	TRBV15	TRBJ2-1	TRBD2
CASSMGDSAANYGYTF	TRBV5-6	TRBJ1-2	TRBD1
CASSLAGTSGGARHNEQFF	TRBV7-2	TRBJ2-1	TRBD2
CASSSFTGGTGGEAFF	TRBV7-8	TRBJ1-1	TRBD1
CASSYGVEDTEAFF	TRBV6-6	TRBJ1-1	.